This T cell receptor (beta chain) was retrieved from a study of blood T cell repertoires in COVID-19. Study as a whole: T cells, B-cell-depleted T cells, or PBMCs supplied cDNA or gDNA.

Per the germline V gene, CDR1 is SEHNR and CDR2 is FQNEAQ (reference sequence). V trimming: 3 bases; J trimming: 6 bases; junction bases outside the gene matches: 7. The CDR3 runs to 15 residues. The authors' processing: Reference gene primer amplification gave nucleated cell count estimates. Only in-frame clones appear in the TCRdb table, and some are missing; sequencing was by immunoSEQ multiplex PCR. The V and J calls and the clone size are those of that table, but D and trimming were determined from the DNA. The sample lists 150,000 to 200,000 clones; 86% were seen once. This sequence joins TRBV7-9 and TRBJ2-2; 7 bases align to TRBD1. Input material: peripheral blood. This sequence was found in a woman between 65 and 79 years old with acute or convalescent COVID-19. The CDR3 region has the DNA TGTGCCAGCAGCTTGGGGCAGGGGGAAGCCGGGGAGCTGTTTTTT. This codes for CASSLGQGEAGELFF.